A selection of T cell receptor beta chains follows, all from one sample in a study of shared clonotypes between healthy human individuals. Profiling relied on immunoSEQ multiplex PCR, and the TCRdb table lists in-frame clones only, not all of them. The sample yields around 700,000 clones, approximately 79% seen once. Sequenced sample: memory CD4+ T cells sorted from blood. The receptors derive from a woman in her thirties in good health. Both conserved end residues are part of each CDR3. D genes are given only for firm matches. Size is omitted from some rows. Given values are once, few, many or a class for expanded clones.

abundance: -
d_gene: -
j_gene: TRBJ1-1
v_gene: TRBV6-6
CDR3nt: TGTGCCAGCAGTTTGGTCGTCGCTAGGGTGAACACTGAAGCTTTCTTT
CDR3aa: CASSLVVARVNTEAFF

abundance: -
d_gene: -
j_gene: TRBJ1-1
v_gene: TRBV27
CDR3nt: TGTGCCAGCAGTTTAAGGCACTCGAACACTGAAGCTTTCTTT
CDR3aa: CASSLRHSNTEAFF

abundance: -
d_gene: -
j_gene: TRBJ1-1
v_gene: TRBV30
CDR3nt: TGTGCCTGGAGTCTTGATTCGAACACTGAAGCTTTCTTT
CDR3aa: CAWSLDSNTEAFF

abundance: -
d_gene: -
j_gene: TRBJ1-1
v_gene: TRBV13
CDR3nt: TGTGCCAGCAGCTCCTCCCGTCGGGGGACTGAAGCTTTCTTT
CDR3aa: CASSSSRRGTEAFF

abundance: many
d_gene: -
j_gene: TRBJ2-3
v_gene: TRBV11-2
CDR3nt: TGTGCCAGCACCCGAGTTGGGTCGGCAGATACGCAGTATTTT
CDR3aa: CASTRVGSADTQYF

abundance: -
d_gene: TRBD2
j_gene: TRBJ2-7
v_gene: TRBV11-3
CDR3nt: TGTGCCAGCAGCTTAGATACTAGCGGGATCTCCGAGCAGTACTTC
CDR3aa: CASSLDTSGISEQYF

abundance: -
d_gene: -
j_gene: TRBJ2-5
v_gene: TRBV5-6
CDR3nt: TGTGCCAGCAGCCCCCTCACAGAACAAGAGACCCAGTACTTC
CDR3aa: CASSPLTEQETQYF

abundance: -
d_gene: -
j_gene: TRBJ1-3
v_gene: TRBV5-1
CDR3nt: TGCGCCAGCAGCCTGGGCACCTCTGGAAACACCATATATTTT
CDR3aa: CASSLGTSGNTIYF

abundance: few
d_gene: TRBD2
j_gene: TRBJ2-3
v_gene: TRBV7-8
CDR3nt: TGTGCCAGCAGCTGGAGCGGGACTAGCGCATATACGCAGTATTTT
CDR3aa: CASSWSGTSAYTQYF

abundance: -
d_gene: -
j_gene: TRBJ2-1
v_gene: TRBV7-9
CDR3nt: TGTGCCAGCAGCTTATCACACACATCCGAACTGGAGCAGTTCTTC
CDR3aa: CASSLSHTSELEQFF

abundance: -
d_gene: TRBD1
j_gene: TRBJ2-3
v_gene: TRBV5-8
CDR3nt: TGTGCCAGCAGCCGATGGGCGGACAGGGCTAGCACAGATACGCAGTATTTT
CDR3aa: CASSRWADRASTDTQYF

abundance: -
d_gene: -
j_gene: TRBJ2-7
v_gene: TRBV29-1
CDR3nt: TGCAGCGTTGCCCCGGCAGGGCTAGCCGAGCAGTACTTC
CDR3aa: CSVAPAGLAEQYF

abundance: -
d_gene: -
j_gene: TRBJ2-5
v_gene: TRBV5-6
CDR3nt: TGTGCCAGCAGCTTGGGCCAGCCCGGGAAGACCCAGTACTTC
CDR3aa: CASSLGQPGKTQYF

abundance: -
d_gene: TRBD1
j_gene: TRBJ2-1
v_gene: TRBV27
CDR3nt: TGTGCCAGCAGTAGATCAGGGGGCAATGAGCAGTTCTTC
CDR3aa: CASSRSGGNEQFF

abundance: few
d_gene: TRBD1
j_gene: TRBJ2-3
v_gene: TRBV5-1
CDR3nt: TGCGCCAGCAGCTTTGCACAGGGGGCTGGCACAGATACGCAGTATTTT
CDR3aa: CASSFAQGAGTDTQYF